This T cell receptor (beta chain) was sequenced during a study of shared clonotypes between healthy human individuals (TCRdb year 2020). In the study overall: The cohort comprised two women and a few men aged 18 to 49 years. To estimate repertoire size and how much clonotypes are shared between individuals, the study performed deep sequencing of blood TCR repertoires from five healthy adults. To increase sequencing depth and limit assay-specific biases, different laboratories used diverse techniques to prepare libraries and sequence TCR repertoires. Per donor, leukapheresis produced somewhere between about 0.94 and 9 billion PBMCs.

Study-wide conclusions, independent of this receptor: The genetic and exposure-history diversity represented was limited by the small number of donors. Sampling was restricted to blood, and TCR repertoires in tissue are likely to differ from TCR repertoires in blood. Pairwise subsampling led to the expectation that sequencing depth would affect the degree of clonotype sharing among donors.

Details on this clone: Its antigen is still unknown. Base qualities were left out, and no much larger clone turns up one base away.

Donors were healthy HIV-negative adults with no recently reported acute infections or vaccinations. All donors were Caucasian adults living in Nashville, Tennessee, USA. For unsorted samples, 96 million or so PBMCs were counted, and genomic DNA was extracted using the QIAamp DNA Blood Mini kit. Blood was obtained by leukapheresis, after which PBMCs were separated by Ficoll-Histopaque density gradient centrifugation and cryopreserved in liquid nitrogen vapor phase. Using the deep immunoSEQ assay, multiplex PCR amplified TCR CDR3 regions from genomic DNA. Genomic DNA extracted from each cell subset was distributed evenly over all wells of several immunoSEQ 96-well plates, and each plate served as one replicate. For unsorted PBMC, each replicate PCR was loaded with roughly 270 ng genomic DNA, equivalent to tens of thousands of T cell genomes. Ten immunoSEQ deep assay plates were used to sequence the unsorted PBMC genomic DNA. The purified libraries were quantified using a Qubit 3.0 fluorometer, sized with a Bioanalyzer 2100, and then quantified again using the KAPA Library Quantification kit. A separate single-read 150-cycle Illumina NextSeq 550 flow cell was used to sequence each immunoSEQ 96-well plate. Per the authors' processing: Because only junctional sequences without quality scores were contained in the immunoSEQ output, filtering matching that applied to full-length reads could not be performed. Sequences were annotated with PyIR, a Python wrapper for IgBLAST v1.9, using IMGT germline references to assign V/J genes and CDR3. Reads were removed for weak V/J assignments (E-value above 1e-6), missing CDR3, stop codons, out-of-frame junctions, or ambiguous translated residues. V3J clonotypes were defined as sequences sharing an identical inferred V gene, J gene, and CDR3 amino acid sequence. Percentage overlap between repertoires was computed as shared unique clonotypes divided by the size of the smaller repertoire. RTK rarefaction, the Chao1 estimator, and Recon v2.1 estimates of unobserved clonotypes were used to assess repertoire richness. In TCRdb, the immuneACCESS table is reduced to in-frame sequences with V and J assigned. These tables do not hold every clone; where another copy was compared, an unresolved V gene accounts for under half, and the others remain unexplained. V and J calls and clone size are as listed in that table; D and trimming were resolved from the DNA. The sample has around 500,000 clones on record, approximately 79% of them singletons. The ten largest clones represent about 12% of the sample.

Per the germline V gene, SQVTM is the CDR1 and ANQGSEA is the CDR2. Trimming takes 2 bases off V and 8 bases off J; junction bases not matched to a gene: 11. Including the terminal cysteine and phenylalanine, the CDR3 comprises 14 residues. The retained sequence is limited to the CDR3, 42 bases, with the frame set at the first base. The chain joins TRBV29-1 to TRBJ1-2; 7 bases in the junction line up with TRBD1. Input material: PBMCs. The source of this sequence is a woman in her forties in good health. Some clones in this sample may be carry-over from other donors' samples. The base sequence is TGCAGCGTTGAAACATCCCCCGGGACAGAAGGCTACACCTTC. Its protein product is CSVETSPGTEGYTF.